The entry below describes one T cell receptor (beta chain). Other nucleotide sequences from this sample produce the same CDR3. This entry is derived from a study of shared clonotypes between healthy human individuals. Deletions cut 2 bases from V and 3 bases from J, with 12 bases between. Germline lookup yields CDR1 SGHRS and CDR2 YFSETQ. The CDR3 is 14 amino acids. Measured with immunoSEQ multiplex PCR; TCRdb has only the in-frame clones, and not every one. The table shows 550,000 to 600,000 clones, with roughly 79% occurring only once. The J gene is TRBJ2-7, the V gene TRBV5-1, with D perhaps TRBD1 (5 bases). This TCR was sampled from a middle-aged woman in good health. Some clones in this sample may be carry-over from other donors' samples. The sequenced material came from PBMCs. CDR3 in amino acids: CASSFDRINYEQYF. The CDR3 DNA sequence: TGCGCCAGCAGCTTCGACAGAATAAACTACGAGCAGTACTTC.